Listed below are T cell receptor beta chains from one sample, sequenced in a study of regulatory T cells in long-lasting Graves disease. TCRdb called the multiplex PCR reads again in MiXCR, with one record for every CDR3 protein. This sample has around 400,000 distinct CDR3 sequences; around a fifth occur once, and the top ten carry roughly an eighth. This specimen was peripheral blood mononuclear cells (PBMCs), taken when the disease was refractory, from a patient treated with antithyroid drugs. The receptors originated from a female donor with Graves disease. Each CDR3 is given with its conserved first and last residue. Each record gives: D gene, V gene, clone size, J gene, CDR3 DNA, CDR3 protein. D genes are given only for firm matches. Not every row has a clone size; where given, it reads once, few, many or a size class.

d_gene: .
v_gene: TRBV12-3/TRBV12-4
abundance: many
j_gene: TRBJ1-2
CDR3nt: TGTGCCAGCACGAGTGGAAGTACAGGGTATGGGTTAGGGGGCTACACCTTC
CDR3aa: CASTSGSTGYGLGGYTF

d_gene: .
v_gene: TRBV11-1
abundance: many
j_gene: TRBJ1-3
CDR3nt: TGTGCCAGCAGGACAGACTCTGGAAACACCATATATTTT
CDR3aa: CASRTDSGNTIYF

d_gene: .
v_gene: TRBV14
abundance: few
j_gene: TRBJ2-7
CDR3nt: TGTGCCAGCAGCCTCGCAGACTTCAGGGAGGTCAACGAGCAGTACTTC
CDR3aa: CASSLADFREVNEQYF

d_gene: TRBD2
v_gene: TRBV6-5
abundance: many
j_gene: TRBJ2-7
CDR3nt: TGTGCCAGCAGTTCCCCTAGACTAGCGCGTTCCTACGAGCAGTACTTC
CDR3aa: CASSSPRLARSYEQYF

d_gene: .
v_gene: TRBV7-2
abundance: .
j_gene: TRBJ2-7
CDR3nt: TGTGCCAGCAGCGCAAGGGTGGGCCACCCGGGGGAGCAGTACTTC
CDR3aa: CASSARVGHPGEQYF

d_gene: TRBD2
v_gene: TRBV12-3/TRBV12-4
abundance: many
j_gene: TRBJ2-2
CDR3nt: TGTGCCAGCAATCGAGCGGGAGAAGGGGAGCTGTTTTTT
CDR3aa: CASNRAGEGELFF

d_gene: .
v_gene: TRBV5-5
abundance: .
j_gene: TRBJ1-5
CDR3nt: TGTGCCAGCAGCTTGGGGCTGGGGTTAGGGCAGCCCCAGCATTTT
CDR3aa: CASSLGLGLGQPQHF

d_gene: TRBD1
v_gene: TRBV9
abundance: .
j_gene: TRBJ1-2
CDR3nt: TGTGCCAGCAGCATCGGACAGGACCCTTCTCAGGGCTACACCTTC
CDR3aa: CASSIGQDPSQGYTF

d_gene: .
v_gene: TRBV28
abundance: many
j_gene: TRBJ1-5
CDR3nt: TGTGCCAGCAGTTTAATTCAGTCCAATCAGCCCCAGCATTTT
CDR3aa: CASSLIQSNQPQHF

d_gene: .
v_gene: TRBV5-1
abundance: few
j_gene: TRBJ2-5
CDR3nt: TGCGCCAGCAGCTTGGCATCGGCGGCAGAGACCCAGTACTTC
CDR3aa: CASSLASAAETQYF

d_gene: TRBD1
v_gene: TRBV27
abundance: many
j_gene: TRBJ1-2
CDR3nt: TGTGCCAGCAGTTTAGACAGGGGGATGTATGGCTACACCTTC
CDR3aa: CASSLDRGMYGYTF

d_gene: .
v_gene: TRBV3-1
abundance: many
j_gene: TRBJ1-5
CDR3nt: TGTGCCAGCAGCCAAGAGGGCAGGGCTTATCAGCCCCAGCATTTT
CDR3aa: CASSQEGRAYQPQHF

d_gene: TRBD1
v_gene: TRBV14
abundance: .
j_gene: TRBJ1-6
CDR3nt: TGTGCCAGCAGCCTATCGGACAGGGCCCTTTCACCCCTCCACTTT
CDR3aa: CASSLSDRALSPLHF

d_gene: .
v_gene: TRBV12-3/TRBV12-4
abundance: .
j_gene: TRBJ1-1
CDR3nt: TGTGCCAGCAGTCCCTGGCAGGGTAAAAACACTGAAGCTTTCTTT
CDR3aa: CASSPWQGKNTEAFF

d_gene: .
v_gene: TRBV7-2
abundance: few
j_gene: TRBJ1-5
CDR3nt: TGTGCCAGCAGCTCATCCTGGGGGATCAATCAGCCCCAGCATTTT
CDR3aa: CASSSSWGINQPQHF

d_gene: .
v_gene: TRBV5-1
abundance: few
j_gene: TRBJ1-4
CDR3nt: TGCGCCAGCAGCTTTTCAGGGGAGGAAAAACTGTTTTTT
CDR3aa: CASSFSGEEKLFF

d_gene: TRBD2
v_gene: TRBV14
abundance: .
j_gene: TRBJ2-2
CDR3nt: TGTGCCAGCAGCCAAGATCAGGGACTAACCCCCGGGGAGCTGTTTTTT
CDR3aa: CASSQDQGLTPGELFF

d_gene: .
v_gene: TRBV19
abundance: .
j_gene: TRBJ1-1
CDR3nt: TGTGCCAGTAGTGGACCACCGAGGACTGAAGCTTTCTTT
CDR3aa: CASSGPPRTEAFF

d_gene: .
v_gene: TRBV2
abundance: .
j_gene: TRBJ2-3
CDR3nt: TGTGCCAGCAGTTTATCCAGTGCGTCCGATACGCAGTATTTT
CDR3aa: CASSLSSASDTQYF

d_gene: .
v_gene: TRBV11-2
abundance: .
j_gene: TRBJ1-1
CDR3nt: TGTGCCAGCAGCCCCTATGGGGGGGCCCCCGACACTGAAGCTTTCTTT
CDR3aa: CASSPYGGAPDTEAFF

d_gene: .
v_gene: TRBV6-1
abundance: many
j_gene: TRBJ1-5
CDR3nt: TGTGCCAGCGGACGGTTGCAGTATAGCAATCAGCCCCAGCATTTT
CDR3aa: CASGRLQYSNQPQHF

d_gene: TRBD2
v_gene: TRBV2
abundance: many
j_gene: TRBJ2-5
CDR3nt: TGTGCCAGCAGTGGACTAGCGGGAGAAGAGACCCAGTACTTC
CDR3aa: CASSGLAGEETQYF

d_gene: .
v_gene: TRBV24-1
abundance: many
j_gene: TRBJ2-7
CDR3nt: TGTGCCACCACCCCCGGGACACCCTCCTACGAGCAGTACTTC
CDR3aa: CATTPGTPSYEQYF

d_gene: TRBD2
v_gene: TRBV20-1
abundance: many
j_gene: TRBJ2-2
CDR3nt: TGCAGTGCGCGGACTAGCGGGAGTGGCACCGGGGAGCTGTTTTTT
CDR3aa: CSARTSGSGTGELFF

d_gene: TRBD1
v_gene: TRBV5-1
abundance: .
j_gene: TRBJ2-3
CDR3nt: TGCGCCAGCAGCGGGACCGGGACAGGCACAGATACGCAGTATTTT
CDR3aa: CASSGTGTGTDTQYF

d_gene: TRBD1
v_gene: TRBV12-3/TRBV12-4
abundance: once
j_gene: TRBJ2-3
CDR3nt: TGTGCCAGCAGTTCCAGACAGGGTAGCACAGATACGCAGTATTTT
CDR3aa: CASSSRQGSTDTQYF

d_gene: .
v_gene: TRBV12-3/TRBV12-4
abundance: many
j_gene: TRBJ2-7
CDR3nt: TGTGCCAGCAGATCCGAGGGGCGCTACGAGCAGTACTTC
CDR3aa: CASRSEGRYEQYF

d_gene: .
v_gene: TRBV20-1
abundance: .
j_gene: TRBJ2-7
CDR3nt: TGCAGTGCCAGGACACTTCGATTCTACGAGCAGTACTTC
CDR3aa: CSARTLRFYEQYF

d_gene: TRBD1
v_gene: TRBV6-2/TRBV6-3
abundance: few
j_gene: TRBJ2-7
CDR3nt: TGTGCCAGCAGTATACAGGGGCCGTCCTACGAGCAGTACTTC
CDR3aa: CASSIQGPSYEQYF

d_gene: .
v_gene: TRBV7-2
abundance: .
j_gene: TRBJ2-5
CDR3nt: TGTGCCAGCAGCTTAGGGCGGTCCGGGGAGACCCAGTACTTC
CDR3aa: CASSLGRSGETQYF

d_gene: .
v_gene: TRBV5-1
abundance: many
j_gene: TRBJ2-7
CDR3nt: TGCGCCAGCAGCTTGGAACGGGGAGCAATGAGCGAGCAGTACTTC
CDR3aa: CASSLERGAMSEQYF

d_gene: TRBD1
v_gene: TRBV6-1
abundance: few
j_gene: TRBJ1-2
CDR3nt: TGTGCCAGCAGTCCCTACTCCGGGACAGGTGGGGGCTACACCTTC
CDR3aa: CASSPYSGTGGGYTF

d_gene: TRBD2
v_gene: TRBV10-2
abundance: few
j_gene: TRBJ2-2
CDR3nt: TGCGCCAGCAGTGAGCCTTGGACTAGCGGGAGTTTTATCGGGGAGCTGTTTTTT
CDR3aa: CASSEPWTSGSFIGELFF

d_gene: .
v_gene: TRBV6-2/TRBV6-3
abundance: many
j_gene: TRBJ2-5
CDR3nt: TGTGCCAGCAGTTATCTGGCGGGAACGGAGACCCAGTACTTC
CDR3aa: CASSYLAGTETQYF

d_gene: .
v_gene: TRBV6-1
abundance: .
j_gene: TRBJ1-2
CDR3nt: TGTGCCAGCAGCCAAGGCCCTGGGAGGGGCGATGGCTACACCTTC
CDR3aa: CASSQGPGRGDGYTF

d_gene: .
v_gene: TRBV28
abundance: many
j_gene: TRBJ1-2
CDR3nt: TGTGCCAGCAGCCGAATAGGAAACTATGGCTACACCTTC
CDR3aa: CASSRIGNYGYTF

d_gene: .
v_gene: TRBV18
abundance: .
j_gene: TRBJ2-7
CDR3nt: TGTGCCAGCTCACCGAAGGAGGGAATCCACGAGCAGTACTTC
CDR3aa: CASSPKEGIHEQYF

d_gene: .
v_gene: TRBV2
abundance: many
j_gene: TRBJ2-4
CDR3nt: TGTGCCAGCAGTGCTAGGGGACTGGGATCACTAGCCAAAAACATTCAGTACTTC
CDR3aa: CASSARGLGSLAKNIQYF

d_gene: TRBD2
v_gene: TRBV19
abundance: .
j_gene: TRBJ2-7
CDR3nt: TGTGCCAGTAGACGGGAGGCCAGCTTCTACGAGCAGTACTTC
CDR3aa: CASRREASFYEQYF

d_gene: .
v_gene: TRBV28
abundance: .
j_gene: TRBJ1-6
CDR3nt: TGTGCCAGCAGCTCGGAGTATAATTCACCCCTCCACTTT
CDR3aa: CASSSEYNSPLHF

d_gene: .
v_gene: TRBV28
abundance: many
j_gene: TRBJ1-5
CDR3nt: TGTGCCAGCAGTTCGCGCGGGGCAGGGAATCAGCCCCAGCATTTT
CDR3aa: CASSSRGAGNQPQHF

d_gene: TRBD1
v_gene: TRBV6-5
abundance: .
j_gene: TRBJ1-6
CDR3nt: TGTGCCAGCAGTTACTCCAGGGGGCGCGATTCACCCCTCCACTTT
CDR3aa: CASSYSRGRDSPLHF

d_gene: .
v_gene: TRBV11-2
abundance: many
j_gene: TRBJ1-2
CDR3nt: TGTGCCAGCAGCTTAGAGCCATCCGCATATGGCTACACCTTC
CDR3aa: CASSLEPSAYGYTF

d_gene: .
v_gene: TRBV3-1
abundance: few
j_gene: TRBJ2-5
CDR3nt: TGTGCCAGCAGCCAAGTCGGCTTTGGTCAGGTCCGAGGCCAAAAGACCCAGTACTTC
CDR3aa: CASSQVGFGQVRGQKTQYF

d_gene: .
v_gene: TRBV28
abundance: many
j_gene: TRBJ2-7
CDR3nt: TGTGCCAGCAGTCTCGCCCCGGGACACTACTACGAGCAGTACTTC
CDR3aa: CASSLAPGHYYEQYF

d_gene: .
v_gene: TRBV4-1
abundance: .
j_gene: TRBJ2-1
CDR3nt: TGCGCCAGCAGCCAAGATGGACACCTGTACTCCTACAATGAGCAGTTCTTC
CDR3aa: CASSQDGHLYSYNEQFF

d_gene: .
v_gene: TRBV6-1
abundance: many
j_gene: TRBJ1-2
CDR3nt: TGTGCCAGCAGCAGGACCCTACCCGATGGCTACACCTTC
CDR3aa: CASSRTLPDGYTF

d_gene: TRBD1
v_gene: TRBV2
abundance: many
j_gene: TRBJ1-5
CDR3nt: TGTGCCAGCAGTCCCCACCGGGACAGGGGAGGTAGGGGCAATCAGCCCCAGCATTTT
CDR3aa: CASSPHRDRGGRGNQPQHF

d_gene: .
v_gene: TRBV19
abundance: .
j_gene: TRBJ1-5
CDR3nt: TGTGCCAGTTCCGTCGCAAGATATAGCAATCAGCCCCAGCATTTT
CDR3aa: CASSVARYSNQPQHF

d_gene: .
v_gene: TRBV11-3
abundance: .
j_gene: TRBJ2-1
CDR3nt: TGTGCCAGCAGCGGACCGGGGAAGGCCGCTGAGCAGTTCTTC
CDR3aa: CASSGPGKAAEQFF

d_gene: .
v_gene: TRBV28
abundance: few
j_gene: TRBJ1-1
CDR3nt: TGTGCCAGCAGTGAACCCCAGGGAGTTACTGAAGCTTTCTTT
CDR3aa: CASSEPQGVTEAFF

d_gene: .
v_gene: TRBV27
abundance: .
j_gene: TRBJ2-7
CDR3nt: TGTGCCAGCAGTTTATCGAGGGAGTACCAGCAGTACTTC
CDR3aa: CASSLSREYQQYF

d_gene: TRBD2
v_gene: TRBV28
abundance: many
j_gene: TRBJ2-7
CDR3nt: TGTGCCAGCAGTTTGGATCCCCAGCGGGAGGTCTCCTACGAGCAGTACTTC
CDR3aa: CASSLDPQREVSYEQYF

d_gene: TRBD1
v_gene: TRBV18
abundance: .
j_gene: TRBJ1-5
CDR3nt: TGTGCCAGCTCCCGGGGACAGGGGGCCATGAATCAGCCCCAGCATTTT
CDR3aa: CASSRGQGAMNQPQHF